This TCR beta chain was captured by sequencing in a study of cytomegalovirus exposure and HLA in healthy donors. Broader study findings: With high specificity and sensitivity, the classifier reportedly diagnosed cytomegalovirus status.

In this sample, this clone turned up a few times. Its cognate antigen is unknown. Vbeta (60) and Jbeta (13) primers were used in the PCR. Assay used: immunoSEQ multiplex PCR; TCRdb lists only in-frame clones, some missing. The table shows about 130,000 clones, with about two thirds occurring only once. Germline values: CDR1 SGHVS, CDR2 FNYEAQ. V was clipped by 3 bases and J by 0 bases; unmatched bases: 2. CDR3 size: 15 residues. Sequencing was carried out using PBMCs. V and J are TRBV7-6 and TRBJ1-2; TRBD1 agrees at 9 bases. This clonotype originated in a woman in her sixties in good health and CMV-seropositive. The CDR3 nucleotides read TGTGCCAGCAGCTTGGGACAGGGAGCTAACTATGGCTACACCTTC. Translation: CASSLGQGANYGYTF.